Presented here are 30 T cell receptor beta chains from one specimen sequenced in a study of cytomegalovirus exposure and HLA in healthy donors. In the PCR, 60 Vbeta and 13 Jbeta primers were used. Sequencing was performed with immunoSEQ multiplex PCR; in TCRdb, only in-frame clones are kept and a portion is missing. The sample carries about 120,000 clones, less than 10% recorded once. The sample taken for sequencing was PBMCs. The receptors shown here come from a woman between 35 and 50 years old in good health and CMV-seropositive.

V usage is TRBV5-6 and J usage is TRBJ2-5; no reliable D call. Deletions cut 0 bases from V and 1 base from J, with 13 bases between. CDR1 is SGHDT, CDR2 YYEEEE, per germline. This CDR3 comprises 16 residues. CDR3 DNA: TGTGCCAGCAGCTTGGTTATCCAGCGCTTCCAAGAGACCCAGTACTTC. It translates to CASSLVIQRFQETQYF.

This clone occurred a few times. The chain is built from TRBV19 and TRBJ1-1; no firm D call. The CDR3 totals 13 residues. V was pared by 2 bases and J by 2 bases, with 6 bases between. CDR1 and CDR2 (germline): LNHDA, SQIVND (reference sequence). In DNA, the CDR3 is TGTGCCAGTAGTATAAGAGTTAACACTGAAGCTTTCTTT. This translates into CASSIRVNTEAFF.

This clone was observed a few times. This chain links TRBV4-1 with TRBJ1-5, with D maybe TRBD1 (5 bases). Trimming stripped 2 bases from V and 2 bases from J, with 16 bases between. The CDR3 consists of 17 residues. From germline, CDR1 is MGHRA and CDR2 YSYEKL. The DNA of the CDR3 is TGCGCCAGCAGCCAACGACAGCCGCCGGGGGGCAATCAGCCCCAGCATTTT. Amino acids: CASSQRQPPGGNQPQHF.

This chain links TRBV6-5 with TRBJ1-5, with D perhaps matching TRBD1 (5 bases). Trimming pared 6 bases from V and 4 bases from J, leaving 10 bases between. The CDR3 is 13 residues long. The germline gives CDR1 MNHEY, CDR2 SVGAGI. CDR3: CASSPRANQPQHF. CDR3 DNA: TGTGCCAGCAGCCCCAGGGCGAATCAGCCCCAGCATTTT.

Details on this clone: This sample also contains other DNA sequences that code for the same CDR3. The CDR3 region is CASSPWGGPYQPQHF. The CDR3 DNA reads TGCGCCAGCAGCCCTTGGGGGGGACCTTATCAGCCCCAGCATTTT. The chain carries TRBV5-1 and TRBJ1-5, with D possibly TRBD1 on 5 matching bases. With 4 bases removed from V and 5 bases from J, the gap between germline ends came to 16 bases. Per the germline V gene, CDR1 is SGHRS and CDR2 is YFSETQ. The CDR3 length is 15 residues.

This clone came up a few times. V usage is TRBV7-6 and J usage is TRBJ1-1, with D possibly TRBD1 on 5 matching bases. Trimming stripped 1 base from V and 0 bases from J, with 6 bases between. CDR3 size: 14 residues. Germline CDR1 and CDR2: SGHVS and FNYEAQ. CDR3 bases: TGTGCCAGCAGCTTAGGGGGGGTGAACACTGAAGCTTTCTTT. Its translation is CASSLGGVNTEAFF.

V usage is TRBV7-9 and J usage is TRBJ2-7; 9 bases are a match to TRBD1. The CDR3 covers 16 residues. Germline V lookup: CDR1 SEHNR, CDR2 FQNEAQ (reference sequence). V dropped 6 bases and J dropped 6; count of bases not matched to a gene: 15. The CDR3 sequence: CASRGERWNRGLEQYF. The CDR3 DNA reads TGTGCCAGCAGAGGAGAAAGATGGAACAGGGGGCTCGAGCAGTACTTC.

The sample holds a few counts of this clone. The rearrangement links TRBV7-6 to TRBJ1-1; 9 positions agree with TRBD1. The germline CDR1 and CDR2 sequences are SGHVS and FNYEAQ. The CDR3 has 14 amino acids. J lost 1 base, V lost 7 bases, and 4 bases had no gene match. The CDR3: CASTRDRENTEAFF. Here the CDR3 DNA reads TGTGCCAGCACCCGGGACAGGGAGAACACTGAAGCTTTCTTT.

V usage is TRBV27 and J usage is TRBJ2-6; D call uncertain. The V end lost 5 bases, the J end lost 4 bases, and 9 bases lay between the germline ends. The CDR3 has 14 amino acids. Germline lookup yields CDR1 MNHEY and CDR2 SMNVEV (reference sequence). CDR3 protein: CASSPPRGANVLTF. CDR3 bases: TGTGCCAGCAGTCCCCCTAGAGGGGCCAACGTCCTGACTTTC.

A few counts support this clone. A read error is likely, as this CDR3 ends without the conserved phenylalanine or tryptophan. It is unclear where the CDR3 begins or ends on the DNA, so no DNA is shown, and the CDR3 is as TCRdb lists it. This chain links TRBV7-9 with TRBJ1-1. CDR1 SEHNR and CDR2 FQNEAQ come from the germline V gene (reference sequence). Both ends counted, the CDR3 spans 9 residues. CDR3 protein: CASSPEELV.

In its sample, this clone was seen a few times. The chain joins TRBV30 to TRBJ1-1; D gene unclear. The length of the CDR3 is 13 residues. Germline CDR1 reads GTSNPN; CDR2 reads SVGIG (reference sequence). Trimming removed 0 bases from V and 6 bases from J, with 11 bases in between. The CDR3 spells CAWSVQLASEAFF. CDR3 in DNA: TGTGCCTGGAGTGTACAGCTAGCTTCTGAAGCTTTCTTT.

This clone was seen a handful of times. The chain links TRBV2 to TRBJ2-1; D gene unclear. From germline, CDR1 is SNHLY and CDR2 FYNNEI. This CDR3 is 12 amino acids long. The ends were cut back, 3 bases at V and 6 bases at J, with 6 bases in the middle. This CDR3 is CASSDYGNEQFF. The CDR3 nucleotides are TGTGCCAGCAGTGATTACGGCAATGAGCAGTTCTTC.

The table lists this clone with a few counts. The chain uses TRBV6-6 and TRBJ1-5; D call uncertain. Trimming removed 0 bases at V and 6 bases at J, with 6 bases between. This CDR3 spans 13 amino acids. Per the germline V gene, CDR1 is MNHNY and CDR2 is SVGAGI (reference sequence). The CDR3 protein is CASSYSRSQPQHF. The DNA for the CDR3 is TGTGCCAGCAGTTACTCGAGGTCTCAGCCCCAGCATTTT.

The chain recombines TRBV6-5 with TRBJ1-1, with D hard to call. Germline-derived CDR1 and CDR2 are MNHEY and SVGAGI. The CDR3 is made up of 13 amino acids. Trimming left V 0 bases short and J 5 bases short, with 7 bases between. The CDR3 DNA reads TGTGCCAGCAGTTACTCGAGGGTAACTGAAGCTTTCTTT. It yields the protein CASSYSRVTEAFF.

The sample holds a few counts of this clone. This CDR3 reads CATSRRDRGPYEQYF. In DNA, the CDR3 is TGTGCCACCAGCAGAAGGGACAGGGGCCCTTACGAGCAGTACTTC. The V gene is TRBV15, the J gene TRBJ2-7, with 10 bases matching TRBD1. V trimming: 2 bases; J trimming: 4 bases; junction bases outside the gene matches: 5. Germline V lookup: CDR1 LNHNV, CDR2 YYDKDF (reference sequence). This CDR3 region has 15 residues.

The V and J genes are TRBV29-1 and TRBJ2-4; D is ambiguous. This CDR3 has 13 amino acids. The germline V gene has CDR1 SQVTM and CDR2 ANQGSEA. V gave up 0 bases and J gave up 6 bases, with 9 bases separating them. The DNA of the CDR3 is TGCAGCGTTGAAGAGGGTAGCCGAAACATTCAGTACTTC. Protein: CSVEEGSRNIQYF.

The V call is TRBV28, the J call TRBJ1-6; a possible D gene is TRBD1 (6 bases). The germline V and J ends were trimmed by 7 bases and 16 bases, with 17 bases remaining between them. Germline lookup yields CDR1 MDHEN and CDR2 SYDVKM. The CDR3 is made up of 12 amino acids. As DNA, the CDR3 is TGTGCCAGCAACACAGGCAGGGGCTCTCTCCACTTT. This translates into CASNTGRGSLHF.

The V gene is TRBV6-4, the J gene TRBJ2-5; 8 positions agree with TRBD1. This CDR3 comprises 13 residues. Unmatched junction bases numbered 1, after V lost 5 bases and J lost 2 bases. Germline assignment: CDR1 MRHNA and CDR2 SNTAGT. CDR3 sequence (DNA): TGTGCCAGCAGTAGGGACAGGCAAGAGACCCAGTACTTC. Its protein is CASSRDRQETQYF.

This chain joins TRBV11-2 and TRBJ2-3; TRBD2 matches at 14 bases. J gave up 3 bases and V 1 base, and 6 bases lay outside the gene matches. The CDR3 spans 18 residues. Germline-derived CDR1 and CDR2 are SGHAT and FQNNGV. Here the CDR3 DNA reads TGTGCCAGCAGCTTAGGAAGACTAGCGGGGGGGCTTACAGATACGCAGTATTTT. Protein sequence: CASSLGRLAGGLTDTQYF.

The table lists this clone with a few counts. The CDR3 nucleotides are TGCGCCAGCAGCTTGGGACAGACCCAAGAGACCCAGTACTTC. Residues: CASSLGQTQETQYF. The chain links TRBV5-1 to TRBJ2-5, with a weak D call TRBD1 (5 bases). This CDR3 is 14 amino acids long. The germline CDR1 and CDR2 sequences are SGHRS and YFSETQ. V lost 0 bases and J 1 base, leaving 7 bases between the germline ends.

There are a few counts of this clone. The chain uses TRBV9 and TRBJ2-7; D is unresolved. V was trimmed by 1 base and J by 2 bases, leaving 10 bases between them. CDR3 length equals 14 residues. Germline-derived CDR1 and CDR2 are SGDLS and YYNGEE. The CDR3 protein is CASSVFEVAYEQYF. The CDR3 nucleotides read TGTGCCAGCAGCGTATTTGAGGTTGCCTACGAGCAGTACTTC. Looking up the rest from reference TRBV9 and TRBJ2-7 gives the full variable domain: DSGVTQTPKHLITATGQRVTLRCSPRSGDLSVYWYQQSLDQGLQFLIQYYNGEERAKGNILERFSAQQFPDLHSELNLSSLELGDSALYFCASSVFEVAYEQYFGPGTRLTVT.

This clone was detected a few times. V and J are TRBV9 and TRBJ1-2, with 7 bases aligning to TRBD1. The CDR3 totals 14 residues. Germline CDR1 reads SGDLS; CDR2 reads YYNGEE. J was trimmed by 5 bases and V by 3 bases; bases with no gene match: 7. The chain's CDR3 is CASSGTTGLYGYTF. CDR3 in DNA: TGTGCCAGCAGCGGGACGACAGGGCTGTATGGCTACACCTTC.

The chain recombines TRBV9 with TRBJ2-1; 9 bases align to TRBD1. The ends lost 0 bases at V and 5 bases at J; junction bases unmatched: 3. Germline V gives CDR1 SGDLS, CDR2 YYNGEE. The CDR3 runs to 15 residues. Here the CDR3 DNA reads TGTGCCAGCAGCGTAGTGGGACAGGGAGACAATGAGCAGTTCTTC. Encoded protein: CASSVVGQGDNEQFF.

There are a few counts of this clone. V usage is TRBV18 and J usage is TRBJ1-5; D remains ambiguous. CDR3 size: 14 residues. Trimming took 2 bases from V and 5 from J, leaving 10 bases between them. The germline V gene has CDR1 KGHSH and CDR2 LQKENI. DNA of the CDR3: TGTGCCAGCTCACCAAACCCAGTCGATCAGCCCCAGCATTTT. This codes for CASSPNPVDQPQHF.

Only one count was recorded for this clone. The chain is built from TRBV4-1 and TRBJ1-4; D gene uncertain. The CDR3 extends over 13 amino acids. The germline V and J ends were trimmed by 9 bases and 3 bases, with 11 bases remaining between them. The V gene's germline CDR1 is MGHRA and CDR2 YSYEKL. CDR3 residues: CARKKSPNEKLFF. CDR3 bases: TGCGCCAGAAAAAAGAGTCCTAATGAAAAACTGTTTTTT.

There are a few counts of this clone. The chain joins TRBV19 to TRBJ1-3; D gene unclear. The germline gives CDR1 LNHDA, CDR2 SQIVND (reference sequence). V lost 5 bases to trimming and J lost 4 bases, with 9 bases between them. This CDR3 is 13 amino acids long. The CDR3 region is CASSFQLGNTIYF. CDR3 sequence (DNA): TGTGCCAGTAGTTTCCAACTCGGAAACACCATATATTTT.

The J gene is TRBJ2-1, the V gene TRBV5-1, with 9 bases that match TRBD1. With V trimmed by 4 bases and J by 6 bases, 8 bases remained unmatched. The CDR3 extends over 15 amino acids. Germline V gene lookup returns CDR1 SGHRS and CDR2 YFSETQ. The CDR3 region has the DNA TGCGCCAGCAGCACTCGGACAGGGGTCAGCAATGAGCAGTTCTTC. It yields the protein CASSTRTGVSNEQFF.

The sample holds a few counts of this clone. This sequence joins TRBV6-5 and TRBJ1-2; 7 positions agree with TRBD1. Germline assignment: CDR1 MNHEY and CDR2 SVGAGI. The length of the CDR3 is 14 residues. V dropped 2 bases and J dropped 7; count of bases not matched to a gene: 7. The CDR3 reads CASSYHGDSPGYTF. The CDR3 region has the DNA TGTGCCAGCAGTTACCACGGGGACAGCCCTGGCTACACCTTC.

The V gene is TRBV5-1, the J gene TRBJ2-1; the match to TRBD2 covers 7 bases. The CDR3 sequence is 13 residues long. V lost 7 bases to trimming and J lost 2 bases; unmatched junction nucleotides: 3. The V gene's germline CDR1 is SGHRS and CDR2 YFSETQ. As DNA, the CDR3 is TGCGCCAGCGGGGAGGGGACCTACAATGAGCAGTTCTTC. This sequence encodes CASGEGTYNEQFF.

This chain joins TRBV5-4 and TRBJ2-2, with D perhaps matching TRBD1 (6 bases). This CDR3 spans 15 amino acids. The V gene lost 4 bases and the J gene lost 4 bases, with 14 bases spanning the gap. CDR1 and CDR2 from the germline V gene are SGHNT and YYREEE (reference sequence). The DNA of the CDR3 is TGTGCCAGCAGCACCCCAGGGGAACTCACCGGGGAGCTGTTTTTT. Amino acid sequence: CASSTPGELTGELFF.